This entry is about one T cell receptor beta chain. The length of the CDR3 is 14 residues. In germline, CDR1 is KGHSH, CDR2 LQKENI. The V segment lost 6 bases and the J segment 5 bases; nucleotides outside the gene matches: 9. The source of the sample is a study of blood T cell repertoires in COVID-19. Method: immunoSEQ multiplex PCR; TCRdb's copy keeps in-frame clones and lacks some. Of hundreds of thousands of clones listed, roughly 80% are singletons. This receptor was obtained from a man in his forties or fifties who had been exposed to COVID-19. The chain links TRBV18 to TRBJ2-7, with TRBD2 identical over 8 bases. Sample: PBMCs or T cells enriched from blood (not recorded which). The CDR3 sequence is CASSSSSGSDEQYF. The CDR3 DNA reads TGTGCCAGCTCGTCGTCGAGCGGGAGTGACGAGCAGTACTTC.